These 25 T cell receptor beta chains were all obtained from the same sample, sequenced in a study of blood T cell repertoires in COVID-19. The assay was immunoSEQ multiplex PCR, and TCRdb's table has in-frame clones only and misses some. The top ten clones hold approximately 1.9% of a sample with a few hundred thousand clones, 80% to 90% of them seen once. Material for sequencing was PBMCs or T cells enriched from blood (not recorded which). These receptors originate from a man aged 35-49 years in a cohort exposed to, infected with or recovered from COVID-19 (not recorded which).

This chain connects TRBV4-1 to TRBJ2-3, with a tentative D call TRBD1 (6 bases). The CDR3 loop spans 15 amino acids. The germline gives CDR1 MGHRA, CDR2 YSYEKL. With 1 base removed from V and 2 bases from J, the gap between germline ends came to 10 bases. CDR3 in DNA: TGCGCCAGCAGCCAAGGACAGGAGACCACAGATACGCAGTATTTT. Its protein product is CASSQGQETTDTQYF.

With regard to this clone: Additional DNA sequences in this sample encode the identical CDR3. The chain uses TRBV5-1 and TRBJ2-7; unclear D gene. Germline V gene lookup returns CDR1 SGHRS and CDR2 YFSETQ. V lost 0 bases, J lost 3 bases, and 10 bases lay in between. CDR3 size: 14 residues. The CDR3 spells CASSLAGSSYEQYF. CDR3 nucleotide sequence: TGCGCCAGCAGCTTGGCGGGTTCGAGCTACGAGCAGTACTTC.

The V call is TRBV25-1, the J call TRBJ2-2; D remains ambiguous. V dropped 3 bases and J dropped 2 bases, with 7 bases sitting between them. The CDR3 contains 14 residues. CDR1 is MGHDK and CDR2 is SYGVNS in the germline V gene. The DNA of the CDR3 is TGTGCCAGCAGTGACCAGGTCAACACCGGGGAGCTGTTTTTT. Translated: CASSDQVNTGELFF.

V and J are TRBV5-1 and TRBJ2-5, with a weak D call TRBD2 (6 bases). V lost 4 bases and J lost 5, with 12 bases in between. The germline V gene encodes CDR1 SGHRS and CDR2 YFSETQ. CDR3 length equals 13 residues. The CDR3 sequence: CASSTGLAETQYF. In DNA form, the CDR3 reads TGCGCCAGCAGCACGGGACTGGCGGAGACCCAGTACTTC.

This clone was observed a single time. The gene calls are TRBV7-3 and TRBJ2-2; 7 bases fit TRBD2. Germline V gives CDR1 SGHTA, CDR2 FQGTGA. The ends lost 2 bases at V and 5 bases at J; junction bases unmatched: 11. The CDR3 contains 17 residues. Here the CDR3 reads CASSLFGPGGKTGELFF. CDR3 bases: TGTGCCAGCAGCTTATTCGGGCCGGGAGGCAAGACCGGGGAGCTGTTTTTT.

V is TRBV15 and J is TRBJ2-5, with a tentative D call TRBD1 (6 bases). The CDR3 is 15 amino acids. The V end lost 0 bases, the J end lost 5 bases, and 13 bases lay between the germline ends. CDR1 is LNHNV and CDR2 is YYDKDF in the germline V gene (reference sequence). Written as DNA, the CDR3 is TGTGCCACCAGCAGAGATCAGGGGTATGAGGAGACCCAGTACTTC. Protein: CATSRDQGYEETQYF.

This chain joins TRBV28 and TRBJ2-1; D may be TRBD2 (6 bases). Germline V gene data show CDR1 as MDHEN and CDR2 as SYDVKM. Deletions cut 3 bases from V and 6 bases from J, with 12 bases between. This CDR3 has 14 residues. The CDR3 DNA reads TGTGCCAGCAGTTTGCGGAGGGTCGGCAATGAGCAGTTCTTC. Encoded protein: CASSLRRVGNEQFF.

The chain employs TRBV2 and TRBJ2-7; D is unresolved. V lost 10 bases and J lost 1, with 14 bases in between. This CDR3 has 13 amino acids. Germline V gene data show CDR1 as SNHLY and CDR2 as FYNNEI. As DNA, the CDR3 is TGTGCCACCCAAACGTCCAGATCCTACGAGCAGTACTTC. Translating gives CATQTSRSYEQYF.

The V call is TRBV3-1 (or the pseudogene TRBV3-2), the J call TRBJ1-1; D not certain. Per germline, CDR1 LGHDT and CDR2 YNNKEL (reference sequence). The CDR3 length is 14 residues. The V end lost 4 bases, the J end lost 1 base, and 10 bases lay between the germline ends. The CDR3 region has the DNA TGTGCCAGCAGCCTCGAGGGTGCGAACACTGAAGCTTTCTTT. This translates into CASSLEGANTEAFF.

The chain is built from TRBV10-2 and TRBJ2-5; D call uncertain. CDR1 and CDR2 (germline): WSHSY, SAAADI. The CDR3 extends over 12 amino acids. V was trimmed by 2 bases and J by 4 bases, leaving 5 bases between them. The CDR3 spells CASSEVGETQYF. The CDR3 bases are TGCGCCAGCAGTGAGGTCGGAGAGACCCAGTACTTC.

The V gene is TRBV19, the J gene TRBJ1-5; the match to TRBD1 covers 7 bases. Germline V CDR1 and CDR2: LNHDA, SQIVND (reference sequence). The CDR3 totals 15 residues. Losses at the gene ends were 6 bases for V and 11 bases for J; bases not matched to a gene: 16. The CDR3: CASRENGGPGGSQHF. The CDR3 coding sequence is TGTGCCAGTAGAGAGAACGGAGGCCCAGGGGGGTCCCAGCATTTT.

The V and J genes are TRBV2 and TRBJ2-5; possible D gene TRBD1, 6 bases. Deletions cut 5 bases from V and 2 bases from J, with 12 bases between. CDR3 length: 14 residues. Germline CDR1 SNHLY, CDR2 FYNNEI. The CDR3 DNA is TGTGCCAGCAGTTTGGGGGCAGGTCAAGAGACCCAGTACTTC. Amino acid sequence: CASSLGAGQETQYF.

The V gene is TRBV7-8, the J gene TRBJ2-3; tentatively, D is TRBD2 (6 bases). Trimming shortened V by 3 bases and J by 1 base, and 14 bases separated the two germline ends. Looked up from germline, CDR1 is SGHVS and CDR2 is FQNEAQ. The CDR3 runs 16 residues. The CDR3 protein is CASSFFTPSGTDTQYF. CDR3 coding DNA: TGTGCCAGCAGCTTCTTTACTCCTAGCGGCACAGATACGCAGTATTTT.

The CDR3 protein is CASSQRGPRGPTEAFF. Written as DNA, the CDR3 is TGTGCCAGCAGCCAAAGAGGGCCAAGGGGGCCGACTGAAGCTTTCTTT. The chain links TRBV3-1 (or the pseudogene TRBV3-2) to TRBJ1-1; 7 nucleotides agree with TRBD1. CDR1 and CDR2 from the germline V gene are LGHDT and YNNKEL (reference sequence). CDR3 length equals 16 residues. V dropped 2 bases and J dropped 5; count of bases not matched to a gene: 11.

This rearrangement joins TRBV7-9 to TRBJ2-7; D may be TRBD2 (5 bases). Germline V gives CDR1 SEHNR, CDR2 FQNEAQ (reference sequence). This CDR3 spans 17 amino acids. V dropped 0 bases and J dropped 5 bases, with 20 bases sitting between them. The CDR3 coding sequence is TGTGCCAGCAGCTTAGCAGTGGGTCCGGGAATCATCAACGAGCAGTACTTC. Its translation: CASSLAVGPGIINEQYF.

The chain couples TRBV3-1 (or the pseudogene TRBV3-2) to TRBJ1-2, with a weak D call TRBD1 (5 bases). The ends were cut back, 3 bases at V and 2 bases at J, with 13 bases in the middle. The length of the CDR3 is 15 residues. Germline CDR1 reads LGHDT; CDR2 reads YNNKEL (reference sequence). The DNA for the CDR3 is TGTGCCAGCAGCCAGATAGGGGACTCCAACTATGGCTACACCTTC. This codes for CASSQIGDSNYGYTF.

The rearrangement uses TRBV7-9 and TRBJ2-7, with 14 bases aligning to TRBD2. Per germline, CDR1 SEHNR and CDR2 FQNEAQ (reference sequence). CDR3 length: 15 amino acids. J was trimmed by 4 bases and V by 5 bases; bases with no gene match: 4. CDR3 sequence (DNA): TGTGCCAGCAGCCAGACTAGCGGGAGGGCGTACGAGCAGTACTTC. Protein sequence: CASSQTSGRAYEQYF.

V and J are TRBV5-5 and TRBJ2-7, with 10 bases fitting TRBD2. Germline CDR1 and CDR2: SGHKS and YYEKEE (reference sequence). The V gene end was trimmed by 7 bases and the J gene end by 3 bases; junction bases not matched to a gene: 13. The CDR3 has 16 amino acids. The CDR3 nucleotides are TGTGCCAGCTTTATTTCAGAACTAGCGGGAATCTACGAGCAGTACTTC. Its protein product is CASFISELAGIYEQYF. Supplemented by reference TRBV5-5 and TRBJ2-7, the full variable domain reads DAGVTQSPTHLIKTRGQQVTLRCSPISGHKSVSWYQQVLGQGPQFIFQYYEKEERGRGNFPDRFSARQFPNYSSELNVNALLLGDSALYLCASFISELAGIYEQYFGPGTRLTVT.

V and J are TRBV5-1 and TRBJ1-1; 7 bases are a match to TRBD1. The V segment lost 4 bases and the J segment 0 bases; nucleotides outside the gene matches: 9. Per the germline V gene, CDR1 is SGHRS and CDR2 is YFSETQ. The CDR3 sequence is 16 residues long. As DNA, the CDR3 is TGCGCCAGCAGCACAAGACAGGGCCGCATGAACACTGAAGCTTTCTTT. Translating it yields CASSTRQGRMNTEAFF.

J is TRBJ2-3 and V is TRBV10-2; possible D gene TRBD2, 5 bases. CDR1 is WSHSY, CDR2 SAAADI, per germline. There are 15 residues in the CDR3. V shed 4 bases and J shed 5 bases, with 16 bases lying between them. In DNA, the CDR3 is TGCGCCAGCAGTGGGATGGGCGGAGAGGGAGATACGCAGTATTTT. Its translation is CASSGMGGEGDTQYF.

This sequence joins TRBV6-4 and TRBJ2-1, with D perhaps matching TRBD2 (6 bases). The V and J ends lost 4 bases and 5 bases respectively, with 15 bases between them. Germline-derived CDR1 and CDR2 are MRHNA and SNTAGT. This CDR3 comprises 15 residues. This CDR3 is CASSADYTFNNEQFF. In DNA form, the CDR3 reads TGTGCCAGCAGTGCGGACTACACCTTTAACAATGAGCAGTTCTTC.

The chain has TRBV18 and TRBJ2-1; a weak D match, TRBD2 (5 bases). The CDR3 is 13 amino acids. CDR1 and CDR2 (germline): KGHSH, LQKENI. Trimming stripped 3 bases from V and 8 bases from J, with 11 bases between. Written as DNA, the CDR3 is TGTGCCAGCTCACCGTCCAGCGGCGATGAGCAGTTCTTC. It codes for CASSPSSGDEQFF.

The chain carries TRBV6-5 and TRBJ1-6, with 7 bases aligning to TRBD1. The CDR3 is 13 residues long. Per germline, CDR1 MNHEY and CDR2 SVGAGI. The V segment lost 7 bases and the J segment 5 bases; nucleotides outside the gene matches: 2. The CDR3 sequence is CASTGQDNSPLHF. In DNA form, the CDR3 reads TGTGCCAGCACCGGACAGGATAATTCACCCCTCCACTTT.

The chain uses TRBV7-9 and TRBJ1-1; D is possibly TRBD1 (5 bases). V dropped 5 bases and J dropped 0 bases, with 13 bases sitting between them. In germline, CDR1 is SEHNR, CDR2 FQNEAQ (reference sequence). The CDR3 is 15 amino acids. In DNA, the CDR3 is TGTGCCAGCAGCAACAGGTTGGGAATGAACACTGAAGCTTTCTTT. Protein product: CASSNRLGMNTEAFF.

This rearrangement joins TRBV10-3 to TRBJ1-1; D remains ambiguous. V lost 1 base and J 0 bases, leaving 6 bases between the germline ends. CDR3 length: 14 amino acids. CDR1 ENHRY and CDR2 SYGVKD come from the germline V gene. CDR3 protein: CAISEFVMNTEAFF. CDR3 DNA: TGTGCCATCAGTGAGTTTGTAATGAACACTGAAGCTTTCTTT.